Each of the 30 T cell receptor beta chains below was sequenced from the same sample in a study of blood T cells in healthy people across ages. Then a second PCR, running about 6 to 12 cycles, was carried out with a sample-barcoded 5' primer and a J-beta primer mix. TCRdb analysed the 5' RACE reads with MiXCR anew, one entry per CDR3 protein. The sample yields 1.5 million or so distinct CDR3 sequences, roughly 45% seen once. Sequenced material: blood. Source of these receptors: a woman aged 18 to 35 in good health.

This clonotype occurred once. This chain links TRBV21-1 with TRBJ1-1. TRBV21-1 is a pseudogene locus. CDR3 length: 18 residues. CDR3 in DNA: TGTGCCAGCAGCAAATTGTCCCAGGGACCGCGGGATGATACTGAAGCTTTCTTT. It codes for CASSKLSQGPRDDTEAFF.

The chain has TRBV6-5 and TRBJ1-2; D possibly corresponds to TRBD1 (5 bases). There are 16 residues in the CDR3. V was shortened by 5 bases and J by 4 bases, with 20 bases between the two germline ends. Germline V lookup: CDR1 MNHEY, CDR2 SVGAGI. CDR3: CASSNWTPRLPYGYTF. CDR3 nucleotides: TGTGCCAGCAGTAACTGGACACCACGTCTGCCCTATGGCTACACCTTC.

This clonotype occurred a few times. The V call is TRBV5-1, the J call TRBJ2-7; D may be TRBD2 (5 bases). CDR3 length equals 15 residues. Looked up from germline, CDR1 is SGHRS and CDR2 is YFSETQ. Trimming left V 0 bases short and J 1 base short, with 11 bases between. The CDR3 sequence is CASSLAGPGSYEQYF. Written as DNA, the CDR3 is TGCGCCAGCAGCTTGGCGGGTCCGGGGTCCTACGAGCAGTACTTC.

The gene calls are TRBV28 and TRBJ2-5; possible D gene TRBD2, 5 bases. The last part of the DNA fits TRBJ2-7 better; the J call may be wrong. The CDR3 sequence is 13 residues long. Germline V gene sequence: CDR1 MDHEN, CDR2 SYDVKM. CDR3 bases: TGTGCCAGCAGACTCACTTCAGAGGGCGAGCAGTACTTC. Translated, it gives CASRLTSEGEQYF.

A few counts support this clonotype. The chain has TRBV7-2 and TRBJ1-6, with TRBD1 as a possible D gene (5 bases). The germline V and J ends were trimmed by 5 bases and 11 bases, with 10 bases remaining between them. Per germline, CDR1 SGHTA and CDR2 FQGNSA. The CDR3 is made up of 12 amino acids. CDR3 region: CASSRRGPPLHF. The CDR3 bases are TGTGCCAGCAGCCGACGGGGCCCACCCCTCCACTTT.

The chain employs TRBV4-1 and TRBJ2-7; a possible D gene is TRBD2 (6 bases). Germline loops: CDR1 MGHRA, CDR2 YSYEKL. This CDR3 is built from 15 residues. Deletions cut 0 bases from V and 3 bases from J, with 12 bases between. CDR3 nucleotide sequence: TGCGCCAGCAGCCAAGATGAAAGGGGAGGCTACGAGCAGTACTTC. Its translation: CASSQDERGGYEQYF.

The V and J genes are TRBV7-2 and TRBJ2-1; TRBD2 aligns across 10 bases. Losses at the gene ends were 6 bases for V and 10 bases for J; bases not matched to a gene: 12. Germline CDR1 and CDR2: SGHTA and FQGNSA. This CDR3 has 15 amino acids. DNA of the CDR3: TGTGCCAGCAGTTTATCCCTAGCGGGAGTTAGCGAGCAGTTCTTC. It encodes CASSLSLAGVSEQFF.

V and J are TRBV6-5 and TRBJ2-7, with D tentatively TRBD2 (6 bases). With 0 bases removed from V and 0 bases from J, the gap between germline ends came to 9 bases. Looked up from germline, CDR1 is MNHEY and CDR2 is SVGAGI. The CDR3 loop spans 15 amino acids. The CDR3 is CASSYSLGSSYEQYF. The CDR3 region has the DNA TGTGCCAGCAGTTACTCGCTCGGGAGCTCCTACGAGCAGTACTTC.

In the case of this clonotype: This may arise from a read error, as a much more abundant clone is one base away. The chain has TRBV2 and TRBJ2-7; unclear D gene. CDR1 SNHLY and CDR2 FYNNEI come from the germline V gene. V was trimmed by 6 bases and J by 3 bases, leaving 6 bases between them. The CDR3 consists of 11 residues. The CDR3 loop is CASREFYEQYF. DNA of the CDR3: TGTGCCAGCAGGGAATTCTACGAGCAGTACTTC.

This clonotype was recorded at least ten times. The rearrangement links TRBV6-5 to TRBJ2-5; D is uncertain. V shed 0 bases and J shed 3 bases, with 8 bases lying between them. This CDR3 spans 14 amino acids. Germline assignment: CDR1 MNHEY and CDR2 SVGAGI. The CDR3 here is CASSYSTAEETQYF. The CDR3 nucleotides read TGTGCCAGCAGTTACTCGACGGCAGAAGAGACCCAGTACTTC.

This clonotype came up a few times. The genes are TRBV4-1 and TRBJ2-3; D is uncertain. In germline, CDR1 is MGHRA, CDR2 YSYEKL. V was trimmed by 2 bases and J by 4 bases, leaving 7 bases between them. The CDR3 spans 13 residues. CDR3 nucleotides: TGCGCCAGCAGCCAAAATGCGGCAGATACGCAGTATTTT. This gives the protein CASSQNAADTQYF.

As for this clonotype: An end of the junction differs from the germline gene, which may be a read error. The chain carries TRBV5-1 and TRBJ2-5; a weak D match, TRBD1 (6 bases). The CDR3 spans 15 residues. Germline lookup yields CDR1 SGHRS and CDR2 YFSETQ. CDR3 nucleotides: TGCACCAGCAGCTTGGTGGGGGCCCGCGGATTGGAGCAGTACTTC. Protein: CTSSLVGARGLEQYF.

This clonotype was detected only a few times. The chain links TRBV9 to TRBJ2-3; D assignment may be TRBD1 or TRBD2 (5 bases each). From germline, CDR1 is SGDLS and CDR2 YYNGEE. Trimming removed 4 bases from V and 6 bases from J, with 15 bases in between. The CDR3 runs 14 residues. CDR3 residues: CASSPRPGADTQYF. The DNA for the CDR3 is TGTGCCAGCAGCCCCCGCCCCGGGGCCGATACGCAGTATTTT. Full variable domain (outside the CDR3, taken from reference TRBV9 and TRBJ2-3): DSGVTQTPKHLITATGQRVTLRCSPRSGDLSVYWYQQSLDQGLQFLIQYYNGEERAKGNILERFSAQQFPDLHSELNLSSLELGDSALYFCASSPRPGADTQYFGPGTRLTVL.

The rearrangement uses TRBV6-5 and TRBJ2-5, with 9 bases identical to TRBD2. With the DNA end fitting TRBJ2-7 better, the J assignment may be wrong. The germline V gene has CDR1 MNHEY and CDR2 SVGAGI. The CDR3 contains 14 residues. As DNA, the CDR3 is TGTGCCAGCACCGTAGCGGGAGAAGGACACGAGCAGTACTTC. It is translated as CASTVAGEGHEQYF.

On this clonotype: A much larger clone lies one base from this, so it may be a read error. This chain connects TRBV20-1 to TRBJ2-5; 9 nucleotides agree with TRBD2. The V gene's germline CDR1 is DFQATT and CDR2 SNEGSKA (reference sequence). The junction had 4 bases not matched to a gene; V was cut back by 3 bases and J by 2 bases. The CDR3 covers 14 residues. CDR3 protein: CSASAGGRQETQYF. CDR3 nucleotides: TGCAGTGCTAGCGCGGGGGGGCGGCAAGAGACCCAGTACTTC.

This chain connects TRBV9 to TRBJ2-5, with D tentatively TRBD2 (5 bases). Trimming removed 2 bases at V and 5 bases at J, with 10 bases between. The CDR3 consists of 13 residues. Germline loops: CDR1 SGDLS, CDR2 YYNGEE. This chain's CDR3 is CASSVTGVETQYF. The CDR3 region has the DNA TGTGCCAGCAGCGTTACCGGGGTGGAGACCCAGTACTTC. Complete variable domain (other parts from reference TRBV9 and TRBJ2-5): DSGVTQTPKHLITATGQRVTLRCSPRSGDLSVYWYQQSLDQGLQFLIQYYNGEERAKGNILERFSAQQFPDLHSELNLSSLELGDSALYFCASSVTGVETQYFGPGTRLLVL.

This clonotype was counted a few times. The V and J genes are TRBV4-1 and TRBJ1-1; D ambiguous. The CDR3 sequence is 15 residues long. In germline, CDR1 is MGHRA, CDR2 YSYEKL. Between the trimmed V and J ends, which lost 3 bases and 6 bases, there was a span of 17 bases. CDR3 residues: CASSQYSEGPPEAFF. CDR3 coding DNA: TGCGCCAGCAGCCAGTATTCCGAGGGCCCCCCTGAAGCTTTCTTT.

The V gene is TRBV7-2, the J gene TRBJ1-5; D call uncertain. The germline V gene encodes CDR1 SGHTA and CDR2 FQGNSA. The CDR3 sequence is 15 residues long. The V end lost 0 bases, the J end lost 4 bases, and 10 bases lay between the germline ends. This CDR3 reads CASSLARAANQPQHF. The DNA for the CDR3 is TGTGCCAGCAGCTTAGCGCGTGCGGCTAATCAGCCCCAGCATTTT.

V is TRBV6-6 and J is TRBJ1-1; D is uncertain. Trimming stripped 6 bases from V and 0 bases from J, with 14 bases between. Per the germline V gene, CDR1 is MNHNY and CDR2 is SVGAGI (reference sequence). The CDR3 runs to 15 residues. The CDR3 coding sequence is TGTGCCAGCAGCCCAACGGGAGACATGAACACTGAAGCTTTCTTT. Amino acid sequence: CASSPTGDMNTEAFF.

This chain connects TRBV10-3 to TRBJ1-1; no clear D. V dropped 5 bases and J dropped 7 bases, with 14 bases sitting between them. CDR1 ENHRY and CDR2 SYGVKD come from the germline V gene. The CDR3 spans 13 residues. The CDR3 sequence is CAISPPQNGEAFF. For the CDR3, the DNA is TGTGCCATCAGTCCCCCACAAAATGGTGAAGCTTTCTTT.

The sample holds a few counts of this clonotype. The chain couples TRBV14 to TRBJ2-1; perhaps TRBD2 as D (5 bases). CDR1 is SGHDN, CDR2 FVKESK, per germline. The CDR3 spans 16 residues. V was trimmed by 1 base and J by 7 bases, leaving 17 bases between them. CDR3 loop: CASSQAQTGDSNEQFF. The CDR3 DNA reads TGTGCCAGCAGCCAAGCCCAGACCGGGGATAGTAATGAGCAGTTCTTC.

This clonotype was observed a handful of times. The gene calls are TRBV20-1 and TRBJ2-5, with D tentatively TRBD2 (6 bases). There are 13 residues in the CDR3. CDR1 and CDR2 (germline): DFQATT, SNEGSKA (reference sequence). V shed 5 bases and J shed 2 bases, with 12 bases lying between them. The chain's CDR3 is CSAQRVKQETQYF. In nucleotides, the CDR3 is TGCAGTGCTCAGCGGGTTAAACAAGAGACCCAGTACTTC.

This clonotype was counted only a few times. The genes are TRBV19 and TRBJ1-2; D unclear. The germline V gene has CDR1 LNHDA and CDR2 SQIVND (reference sequence). The CDR3 length is 13 residues. Trimming removed 3 bases from V and 4 bases from J, with 9 bases in between. Here the CDR3 DNA reads TGTGCCAGTAGTATCTCCGTCGGCTATGGCTACACCTTC. Translating gives CASSISVGYGYTF.

The chain carries TRBV12-5 and TRBJ2-7; 13 bases are a match to TRBD2. The germline CDR1 and CDR2 sequences are LGHNT and FRNRAP. The ends lost 11 bases at V and 3 bases at J; junction bases unmatched: 16. The CDR3 totals 17 residues. Here the CDR3 DNA reads TGTGCTTTAATTGGGACTAGCGGGGCCCATTTTCTCTACGAGCAGTACTTC. It encodes CALIGTSGAHFLYEQYF.

The V gene is TRBV30, the J gene TRBJ2-5; D is uncertain. The assigned J gene may be wrong: the sequence end matches TRBJ2-7 better. Germline V gene sequence: CDR1 GTSNPN, CDR2 SVGIG (reference sequence). The CDR3 is made up of 11 amino acids. The CDR3 bases are TGTGCCTGGAATGTAAAAGACGAGCAGTACTTC. Translating gives CAWNVKDEQYF.

This clonotype came up a few times. This chain uses TRBV2 with TRBJ1-1, with 7 bases that match TRBD1. CDR1 is SNHLY and CDR2 is FYNNEI in the germline V gene. There are 13 residues in the CDR3. The V gene end was trimmed by 9 bases and the J gene end by 5 bases; junction bases not matched to a gene: 9. CDR3 residues: CASSGQEGTEAFF. Written as DNA, the CDR3 is TGTGCCAGTTCCGGACAGGAAGGAACTGAAGCTTTCTTT.

The chain recombines TRBV10-3 with TRBJ2-1; 10 nucleotides align to TRBD2. The J call is doubtful: the DNA matches TRBJ2-7 better. CDR1 ENHRY and CDR2 SYGVKD come from the germline V gene. The CDR3 has 15 residues. The CDR3 nucleotides are TGTGCCATCAGTAGACTAGCGGGCTCCTACAATGAGCAGTACTTC. The encoded protein is CAISRLAGSYNEQYF.

This clonotype was found a few times. The chain combines TRBV6-2 or TRBV6-3 with TRBJ2-7; perhaps D is TRBD1 or TRBD2 (5 bases each). Germline CDR1 reads MNHEY; CDR2 reads SVGEGT. This CDR3 region has 15 residues. The V gene lost 5 bases and the J gene lost 3 bases, with 17 bases spanning the gap. The CDR3 DNA reads as TGTGCCAGCAGTAACAGGCTGACTAACGTCTACGAGCAGTACTTC. This encodes CASSNRLTNVYEQYF.

This clonotype came up a few times. The chain recombines TRBV29-1 with TRBJ1-2; no clear D gene. The germline V gene encodes CDR1 SQVTM and CDR2 ANQGSEA. CDR3 length: 12 residues. Deletions cut 7 bases from V and 2 bases from J, with 11 bases between. The CDR3 DNA reads as TGCAGCGGCCTCAAATCCAACTATGGCTACACCTTC. Encoded protein: CSGLKSNYGYTF.

As concerns this clonotype: One junction end disagrees with the germline gene, perhaps due to a read error. The rearrangement links TRBV27 to TRBJ1-5; TRBD1 agrees at 10 bases. Germline values: CDR1 MNHEY, CDR2 SMNVEV (reference sequence). The CDR3 covers 15 residues. The CDR3 sequence is CASRGTGDSDQPQHF. CDR3 in DNA: TGTGCCAGCAGAGGGACAGGGGATAGCGATCAGCCCCAGCATTTT.